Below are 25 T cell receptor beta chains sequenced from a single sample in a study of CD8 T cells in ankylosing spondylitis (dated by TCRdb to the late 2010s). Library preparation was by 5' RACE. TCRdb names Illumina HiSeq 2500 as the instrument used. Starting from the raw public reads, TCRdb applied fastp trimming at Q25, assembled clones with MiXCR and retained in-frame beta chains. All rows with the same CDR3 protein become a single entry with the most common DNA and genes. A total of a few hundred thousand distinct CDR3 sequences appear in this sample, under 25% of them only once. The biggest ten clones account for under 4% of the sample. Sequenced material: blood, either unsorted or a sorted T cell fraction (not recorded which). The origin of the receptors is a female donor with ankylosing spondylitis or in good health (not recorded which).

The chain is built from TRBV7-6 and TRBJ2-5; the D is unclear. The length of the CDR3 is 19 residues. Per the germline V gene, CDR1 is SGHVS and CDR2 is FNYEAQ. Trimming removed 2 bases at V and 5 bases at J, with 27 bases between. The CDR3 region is CASSLLPYGVAGRGETQYF. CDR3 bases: TGTGCCAGCAGCTTACTCCCATATGGGGTGGCAGGCCGTGGGGAGACCCAGTACTTC.

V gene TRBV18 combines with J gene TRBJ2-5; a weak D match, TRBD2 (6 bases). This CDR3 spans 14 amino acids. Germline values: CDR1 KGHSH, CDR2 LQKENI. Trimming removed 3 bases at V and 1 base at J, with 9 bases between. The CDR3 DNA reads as TGTGCCAGCTCACCGGTTAGCGGCCAAGAGACCCAGTACTTC. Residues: CASSPVSGQETQYF.

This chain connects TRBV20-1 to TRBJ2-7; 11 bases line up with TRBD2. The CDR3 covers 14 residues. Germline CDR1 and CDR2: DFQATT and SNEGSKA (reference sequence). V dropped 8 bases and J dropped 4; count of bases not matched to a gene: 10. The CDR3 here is CSPERLAGTYEQYF. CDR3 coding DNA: TGCAGTCCAGAGAGACTAGCGGGGACATACGAGCAGTACTTC.

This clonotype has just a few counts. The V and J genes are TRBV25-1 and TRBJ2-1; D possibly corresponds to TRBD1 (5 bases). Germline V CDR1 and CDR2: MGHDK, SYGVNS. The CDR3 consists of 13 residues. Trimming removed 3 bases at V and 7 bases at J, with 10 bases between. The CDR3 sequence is CASSDLGRNEQFF. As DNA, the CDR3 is TGTGCCAGCAGTGACTTGGGGCGGAATGAGCAGTTCTTC. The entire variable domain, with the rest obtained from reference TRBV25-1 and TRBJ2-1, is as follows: EADIYQTPRYLVIGTGKKITLECSQTMGHDKMYWYQQDPGMELHLIHYSYGVNSTEKGDLSSESTVSRIRTEHFPLTLESARPSHTSQYLCASSDLGRNEQFFGPGTRLTVL.

CDR3 nucleotides: TGTGCCAGCAGCCGAGTCGGGCGGGAGGCTACGCAGTATTTT. Amino acid sequence: CASSRVGREATQYF. This chain connects TRBV7-8 to TRBJ2-3; TRBD2 agrees at 8 bases. There are 14 residues in the CDR3. CDR1 and CDR2 (germline): SGHVS, FQNEAQ. Trimming removed 5 bases from V and 8 bases from J; junction bases left unmatched: 9.

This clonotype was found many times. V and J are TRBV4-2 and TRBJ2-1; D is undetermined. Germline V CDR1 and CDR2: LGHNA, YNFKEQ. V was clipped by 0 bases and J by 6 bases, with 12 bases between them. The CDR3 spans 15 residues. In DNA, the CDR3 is TGTGCCAGCAGCCAAGATGGATTAGGAGTCAATGAGCAGTTCTTC. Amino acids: CASSQDGLGVNEQFF.

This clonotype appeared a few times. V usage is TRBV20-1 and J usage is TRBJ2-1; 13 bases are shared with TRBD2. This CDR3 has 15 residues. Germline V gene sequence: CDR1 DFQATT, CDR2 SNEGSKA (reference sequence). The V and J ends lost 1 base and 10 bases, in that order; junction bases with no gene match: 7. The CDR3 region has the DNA TGCAGTGCTAGAGGGGGACTAGCGGGAAAAGGGGAGCAGTTCTTC. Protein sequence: CSARGGLAGKGEQFF.

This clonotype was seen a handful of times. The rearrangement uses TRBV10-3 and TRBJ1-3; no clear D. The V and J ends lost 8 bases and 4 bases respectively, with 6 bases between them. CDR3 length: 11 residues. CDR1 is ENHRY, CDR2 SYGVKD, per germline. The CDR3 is CAIERGNTIYF. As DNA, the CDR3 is TGTGCCATCGAGAGGGGAAACACCATATATTTT.

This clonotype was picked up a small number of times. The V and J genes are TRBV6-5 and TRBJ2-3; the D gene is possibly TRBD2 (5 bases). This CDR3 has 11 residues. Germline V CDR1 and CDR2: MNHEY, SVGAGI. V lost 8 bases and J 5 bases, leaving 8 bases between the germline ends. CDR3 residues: CASRGLDTQYF. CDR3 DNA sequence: TGTGCCAGCCGGGGATTAGATACGCAGTATTTT.

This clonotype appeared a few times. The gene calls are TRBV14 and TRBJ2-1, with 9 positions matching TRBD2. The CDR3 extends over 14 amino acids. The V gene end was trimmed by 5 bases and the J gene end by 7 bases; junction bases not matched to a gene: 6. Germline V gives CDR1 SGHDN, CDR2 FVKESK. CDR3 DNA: TGTGCCAGCAGCACTCTAGCGGGAATGAATGAGCAGTTCTTC. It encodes CASSTLAGMNEQFF.

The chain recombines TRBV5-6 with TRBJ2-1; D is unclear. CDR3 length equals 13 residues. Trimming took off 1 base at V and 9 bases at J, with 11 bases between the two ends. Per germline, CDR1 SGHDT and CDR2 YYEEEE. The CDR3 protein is CASSLPGPGEQFF. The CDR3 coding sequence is TGTGCCAGCAGCTTGCCTGGGCCGGGTGAGCAGTTCTTC.

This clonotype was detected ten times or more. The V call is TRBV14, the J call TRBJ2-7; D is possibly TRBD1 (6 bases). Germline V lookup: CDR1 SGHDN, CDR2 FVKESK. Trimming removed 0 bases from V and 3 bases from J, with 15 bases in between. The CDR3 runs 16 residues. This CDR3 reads CASSQERGGSNYEQYF. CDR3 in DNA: TGTGCCAGCAGCCAAGAACGAGGGGGTTCGAACTACGAGCAGTACTTC.

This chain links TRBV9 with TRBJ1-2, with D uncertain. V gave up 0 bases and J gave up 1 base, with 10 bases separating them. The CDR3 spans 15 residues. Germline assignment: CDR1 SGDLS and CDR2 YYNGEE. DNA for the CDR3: TGTGCCAGCAGCGTAGGAGGTGACTTTAACTATGGCTACACCTTC. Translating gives CASSVGGDFNYGYTF.

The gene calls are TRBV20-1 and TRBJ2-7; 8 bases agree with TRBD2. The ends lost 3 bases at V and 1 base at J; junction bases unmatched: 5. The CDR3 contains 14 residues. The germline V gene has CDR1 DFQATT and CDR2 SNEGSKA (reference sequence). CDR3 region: CSASVAGSSYEQYF. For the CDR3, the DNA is TGCAGTGCTAGTGTAGCGGGGTCTTCCTACGAGCAGTACTTC.

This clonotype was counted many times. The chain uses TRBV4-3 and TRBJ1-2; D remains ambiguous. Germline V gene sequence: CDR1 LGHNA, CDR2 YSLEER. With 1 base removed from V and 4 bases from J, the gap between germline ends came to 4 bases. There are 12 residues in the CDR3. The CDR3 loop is CASSQGFYGYTF. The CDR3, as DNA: TGCGCCAGCAGCCAAGGGTTCTATGGCTACACCTTC.

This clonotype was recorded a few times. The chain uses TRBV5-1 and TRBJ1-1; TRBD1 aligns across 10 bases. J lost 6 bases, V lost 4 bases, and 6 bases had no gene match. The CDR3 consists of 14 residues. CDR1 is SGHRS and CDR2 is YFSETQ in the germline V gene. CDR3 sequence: CASSKRQGAPEAFF. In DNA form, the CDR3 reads TGCGCCAGCAGCAAACGACAGGGGGCCCCTGAAGCTTTCTTT.

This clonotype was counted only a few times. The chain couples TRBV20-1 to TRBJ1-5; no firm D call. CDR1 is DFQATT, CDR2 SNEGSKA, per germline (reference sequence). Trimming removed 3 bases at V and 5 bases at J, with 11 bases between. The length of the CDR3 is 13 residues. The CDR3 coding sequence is TGCAGTGCTAGGGGCAGGTGGGATCAGCCCCAGCATTTT. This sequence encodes CSARGRWDQPQHF.

Here the CDR3 DNA reads TGTGCCAGCAGAGCGTTTTCCTACAATGAGCAGTTCTTC. This codes for CASRAFSYNEQFF. The rearrangement uses TRBV6-2 or TRBV6-3 and TRBJ2-1; D is undetermined. CDR1 and CDR2 (germline): MNHEY, SVGEGT. This CDR3 spans 13 amino acids. V was pared by 6 bases and J by 1 base, with 7 bases between.

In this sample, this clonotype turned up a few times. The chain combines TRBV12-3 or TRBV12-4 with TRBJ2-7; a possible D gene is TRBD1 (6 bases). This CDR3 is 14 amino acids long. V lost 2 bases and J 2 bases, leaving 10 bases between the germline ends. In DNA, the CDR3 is TGTGCCAGCAGTTTAAGAACAGGGACCTACGAGCAGTACTTC. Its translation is CASSLRTGTYEQYF.

CDR3 sequence reads: CASSLDGRAYEQYF. CDR3 coding DNA: TGTGCCAGCAGCTTAGACGGGAGGGCCTACGAGCAGTACTTC. The rearrangement uses TRBV7-9 and TRBJ2-7; 8 bases match TRBD2. Germline CDR1 reads SEHNR; CDR2 reads FQNEAQ (reference sequence). CDR3 size: 14 residues. V was pared by 1 base and J by 2 bases, with 1 base of the junction left unmatched.

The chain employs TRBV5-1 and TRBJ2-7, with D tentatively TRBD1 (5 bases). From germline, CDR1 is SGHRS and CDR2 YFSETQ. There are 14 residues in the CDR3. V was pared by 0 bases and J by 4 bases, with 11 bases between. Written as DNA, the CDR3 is TGCGCCAGCAGCTTGGCCCAGGGATCATACGAGCAGTACTTC. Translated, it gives CASSLAQGSYEQYF. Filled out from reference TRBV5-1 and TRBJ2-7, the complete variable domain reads KAGVTQTPRYLIKTRGQQVTLSCSPISGHRSVSWYQQTPGQGLQFLFEYFSETQRNKGNFPGRFSGRQFSNSRSEMNVSTLELGDSALYLCASSLAQGSYEQYFGPGTRLTVT.

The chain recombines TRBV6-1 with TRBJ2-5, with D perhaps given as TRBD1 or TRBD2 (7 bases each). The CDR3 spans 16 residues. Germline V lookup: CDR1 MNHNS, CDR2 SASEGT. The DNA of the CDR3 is TGTTCAGCTGGGGAGGGGGCTTACGCTCTCCAAGAGACCCAGTACTTC. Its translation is CSAGEGAYALQETQYF.

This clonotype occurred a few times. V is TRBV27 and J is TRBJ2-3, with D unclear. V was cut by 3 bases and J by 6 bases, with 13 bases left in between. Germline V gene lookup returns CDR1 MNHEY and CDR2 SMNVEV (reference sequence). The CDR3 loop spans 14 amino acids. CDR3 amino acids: CASSFRGKGDTQYF. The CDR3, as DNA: TGTGCCAGCAGTTTTCGCGGAAAAGGGGATACGCAGTATTTT.

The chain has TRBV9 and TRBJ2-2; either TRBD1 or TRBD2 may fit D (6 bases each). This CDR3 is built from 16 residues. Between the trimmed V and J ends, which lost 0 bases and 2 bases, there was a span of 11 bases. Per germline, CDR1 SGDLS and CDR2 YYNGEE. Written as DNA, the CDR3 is TGTGCCAGCAGCGTAGGCGGGACAAGCAACACCGGGGAGCTGTTTTTT. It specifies CASSVGGTSNTGELFF.

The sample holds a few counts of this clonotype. The CDR3 DNA reads as TGCAGTGCTAGACTTACTAGCGGCAGCACAGATACGCAGTATTTT. Amino acid sequence: CSARLTSGSTDTQYF. The V call is TRBV20-1, the J call TRBJ2-3; TRBD2 aligns across 8 bases. J was trimmed by 0 bases and V by 2 bases; bases with no gene match: 4. Germline V gives CDR1 DFQATT, CDR2 SNEGSKA (reference sequence). The CDR3 length is 15 residues.